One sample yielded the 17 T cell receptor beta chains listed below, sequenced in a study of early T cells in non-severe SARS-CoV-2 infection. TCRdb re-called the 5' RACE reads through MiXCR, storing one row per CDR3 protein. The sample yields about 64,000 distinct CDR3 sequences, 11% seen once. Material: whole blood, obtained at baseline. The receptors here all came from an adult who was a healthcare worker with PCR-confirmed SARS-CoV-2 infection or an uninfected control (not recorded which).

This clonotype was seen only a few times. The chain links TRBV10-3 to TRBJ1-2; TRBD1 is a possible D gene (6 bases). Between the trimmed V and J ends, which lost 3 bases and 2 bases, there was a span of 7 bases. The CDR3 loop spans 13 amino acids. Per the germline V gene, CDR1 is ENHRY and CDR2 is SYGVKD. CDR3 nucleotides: TGTGCCATCAGTGAACAGGGCAACTATGGCTACACCTTC. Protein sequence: CAISEQGNYGYTF.

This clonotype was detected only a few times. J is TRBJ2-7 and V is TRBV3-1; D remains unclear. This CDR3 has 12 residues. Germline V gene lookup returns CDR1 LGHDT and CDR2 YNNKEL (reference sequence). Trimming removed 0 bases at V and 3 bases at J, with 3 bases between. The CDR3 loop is CASSQEYYEQYF. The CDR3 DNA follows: TGTGCCAGCAGCCAAGAATACTACGAGCAGTACTTC.

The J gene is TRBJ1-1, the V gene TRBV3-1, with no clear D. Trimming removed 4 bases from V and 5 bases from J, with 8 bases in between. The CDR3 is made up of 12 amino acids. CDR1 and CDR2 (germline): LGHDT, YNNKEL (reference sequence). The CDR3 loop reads CASSLQWTEAFF. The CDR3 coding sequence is TGTGCCAGCAGCCTACAATGGACTGAAGCTTTCTTT.

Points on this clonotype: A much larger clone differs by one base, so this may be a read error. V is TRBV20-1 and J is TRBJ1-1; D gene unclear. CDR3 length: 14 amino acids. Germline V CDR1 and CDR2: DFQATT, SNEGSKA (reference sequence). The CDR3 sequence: CSARDTAGHTEVFF. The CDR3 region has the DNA TGCAGTGCTAGAGATACTGCGGGTCACACTGAAGTTTTCTTT.

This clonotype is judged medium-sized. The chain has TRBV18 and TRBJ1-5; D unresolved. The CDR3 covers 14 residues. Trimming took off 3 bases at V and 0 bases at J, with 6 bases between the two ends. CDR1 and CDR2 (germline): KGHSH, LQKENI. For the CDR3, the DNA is TGTGCCAGCTCACCCGGGCGTAGCAATCAGCCCCAGCATTTT. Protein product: CASSPGRSNQPQHF.

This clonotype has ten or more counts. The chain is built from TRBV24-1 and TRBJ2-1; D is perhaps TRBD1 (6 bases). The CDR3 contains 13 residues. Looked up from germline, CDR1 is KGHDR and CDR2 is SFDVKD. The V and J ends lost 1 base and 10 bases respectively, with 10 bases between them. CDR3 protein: CATSDFGTHEQFF. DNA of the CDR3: TGTGCCACCAGTGATTTCGGGACACACGAGCAGTTCTTC.

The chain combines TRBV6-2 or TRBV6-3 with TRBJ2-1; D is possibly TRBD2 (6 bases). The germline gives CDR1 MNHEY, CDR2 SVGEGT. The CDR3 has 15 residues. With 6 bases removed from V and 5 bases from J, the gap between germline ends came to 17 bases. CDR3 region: CASRLAGGGNNEQFF. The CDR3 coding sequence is TGTGCCAGCAGACTCGCTGGGGGAGGAAACAATGAGCAGTTCTTC.

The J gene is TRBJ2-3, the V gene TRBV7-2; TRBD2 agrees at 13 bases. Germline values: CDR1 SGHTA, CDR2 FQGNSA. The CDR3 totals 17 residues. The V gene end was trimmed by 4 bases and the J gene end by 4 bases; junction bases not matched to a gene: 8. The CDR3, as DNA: TGTGCCAGCAGCTCAGGACTAGCGGGGGCGCAAGCAGATACGCAGTATTTT. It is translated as CASSSGLAGAQADTQYF.

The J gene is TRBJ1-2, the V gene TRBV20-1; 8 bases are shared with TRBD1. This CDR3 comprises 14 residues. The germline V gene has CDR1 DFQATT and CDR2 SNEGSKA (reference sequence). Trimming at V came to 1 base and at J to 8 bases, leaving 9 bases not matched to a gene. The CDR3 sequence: CSARGQGIPYGYTF. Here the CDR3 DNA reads TGCAGTGCTAGAGGACAGGGGATCCCTTACGGCTACACCTTC.

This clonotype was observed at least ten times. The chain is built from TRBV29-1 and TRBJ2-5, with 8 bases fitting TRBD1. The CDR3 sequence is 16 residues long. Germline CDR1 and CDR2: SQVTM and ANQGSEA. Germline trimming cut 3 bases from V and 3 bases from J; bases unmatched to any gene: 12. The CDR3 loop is CSVELLRDRSEETQYF. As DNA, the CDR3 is TGCAGCGTTGAGCTTCTCCGGGACAGGTCAGAAGAGACCCAGTACTTC.

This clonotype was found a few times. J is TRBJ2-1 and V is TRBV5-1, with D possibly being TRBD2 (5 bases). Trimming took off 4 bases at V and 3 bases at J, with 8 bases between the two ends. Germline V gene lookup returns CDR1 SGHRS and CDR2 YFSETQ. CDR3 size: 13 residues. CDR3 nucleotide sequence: TGCGCCAGCAGCATCAGCGGCTACAATGAGCAGTTCTTC. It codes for CASSISGYNEQFF.

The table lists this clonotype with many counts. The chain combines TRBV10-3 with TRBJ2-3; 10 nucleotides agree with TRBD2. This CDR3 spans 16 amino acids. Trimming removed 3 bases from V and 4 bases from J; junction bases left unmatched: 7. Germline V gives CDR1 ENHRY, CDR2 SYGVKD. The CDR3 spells CAISEPLAGYPDTQYF. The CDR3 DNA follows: TGTGCCATCAGTGAACCACTAGCGGGGTACCCAGATACGCAGTATTTT.

CDR3 DNA: TGTGCCAGCAGTTTCCAGGGGCGCACTGAAGCTTTCTTT. It specifies CASSFQGRTEAFF. The V gene is TRBV12-3 or TRBV12-4, the J gene TRBJ1-1; the D gene is possibly TRBD1 (6 bases). The V end was cut by 3 bases, the J end by 4 bases, with 9 bases between. CDR3 length: 13 amino acids.

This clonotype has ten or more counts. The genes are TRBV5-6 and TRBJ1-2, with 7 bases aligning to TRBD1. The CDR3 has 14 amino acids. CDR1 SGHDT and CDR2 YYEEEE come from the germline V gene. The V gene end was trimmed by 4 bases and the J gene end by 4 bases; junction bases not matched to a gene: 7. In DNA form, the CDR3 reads TGTGCCAGCAGCCCAGACAGGGTTGCCTATGGCTACACCTTC. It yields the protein CASSPDRVAYGYTF.

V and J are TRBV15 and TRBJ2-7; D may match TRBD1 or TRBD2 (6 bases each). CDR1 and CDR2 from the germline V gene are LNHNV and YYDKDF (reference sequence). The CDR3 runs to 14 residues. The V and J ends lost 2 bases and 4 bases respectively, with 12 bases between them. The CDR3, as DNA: TGTGCCACCAGCAGAATACGGGGGCTTTACGAGCAGTACTTC. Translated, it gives CATSRIRGLYEQYF.

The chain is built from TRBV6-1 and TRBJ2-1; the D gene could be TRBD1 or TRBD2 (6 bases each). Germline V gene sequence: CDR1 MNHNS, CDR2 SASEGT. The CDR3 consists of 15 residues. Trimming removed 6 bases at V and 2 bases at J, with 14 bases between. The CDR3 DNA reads TGTGCCAGCAGGGGGGGCAGGGCACCCTACAATGAGCAGTTCTTC. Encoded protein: CASRGGRAPYNEQFF.

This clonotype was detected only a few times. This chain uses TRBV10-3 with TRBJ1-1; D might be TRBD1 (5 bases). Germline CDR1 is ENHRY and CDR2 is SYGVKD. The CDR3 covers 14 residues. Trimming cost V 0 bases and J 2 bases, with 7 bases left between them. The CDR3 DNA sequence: TGTGCCATCAGTGAGTCCGGGGGTAACACTGAAGCTTTCTTT. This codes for CAISESGGNTEAFF.